The 23 T cell receptor beta chains given below trace back to one sample, sequenced in a study of blood T cell repertoires in COVID-19. Repertoires were generated with immunoSEQ multiplex PCR, while TCRdb's copy carries only in-frame clones and drops some. The sample holds about 220,000 clones, 70% to 90% seen once. Sequencing input: PBMCs or T cells enriched from blood (not recorded which). The receptors originated from a woman between 45 and 65 years old with acute COVID-19.

Note on this clone: This sample also contains other DNA sequences that code for the same CDR3. CDR3 loop: CAISEAGTYEQYF. The CDR3 region has the DNA TGTGCCATCAGTGAGGCGGGCACCTACGAGCAGTACTTC. The chain couples TRBV10-3 to TRBJ2-7; the D gene is possibly TRBD2 (5 bases). Trimming removed 2 bases from V and 2 bases from J, with 7 bases in between. Germline V gene data show CDR1 as ENHRY and CDR2 as SYGVKD. The CDR3 covers 13 residues.

The chain links TRBV6-6 to TRBJ1-3; 8 bases are shared with TRBD1. Germline V gene lookup returns CDR1 MNHNY and CDR2 SVGAGI (reference sequence). J lost 2 bases, V lost 2 bases, and 2 bases had no gene match. This CDR3 is built from 15 residues. The CDR3 here is CASSYMDRAGNTIYF. In DNA form, the CDR3 reads TGTGCCAGCAGTTACATGGACAGGGCTGGAAACACCATATATTTT.

The chain employs TRBV5-1 and TRBJ1-1; D remains ambiguous. The V end lost 0 bases, the J end lost 5 bases, and 8 bases lay between the germline ends. The CDR3 sequence is 13 residues long. Germline V gives CDR1 SGHRS, CDR2 YFSETQ. The CDR3 loop reads CASSLVLRTEAFF. CDR3 sequence (DNA): TGCGCCAGCAGCTTGGTATTGAGGACTGAAGCTTTCTTT.

The chain couples TRBV19 to TRBJ1-5; TRBD1 might be the D (6 bases). The V gene's germline CDR1 is LNHDA and CDR2 SQIVND (reference sequence). V lost 7 bases and J lost 4, with 26 bases in between. This CDR3 is built from 18 residues. The CDR3 DNA is TGTGCCAGTACTCCAAAACCATCCGGGACACGATTAAATCAGCCCCAGCATTTT. This gives the protein CASTPKPSGTRLNQPQHF.

Here the CDR3 reads CASSLDRAGGLDTQYF. The CDR3 DNA reads as TGTGCCAGCAGCTTAGACCGAGCGGGAGGGCTCGATACGCAGTATTTT. V usage is TRBV7-2 and J usage is TRBJ2-3, with 10 bases lining up with TRBD2. Germline CDR1 is SGHTA and CDR2 is FQGNSA. V lost 1 base, J lost 6 bases, and 7 bases stayed unmatched. CDR3 length: 16 amino acids.

The V call is TRBV27, the J call TRBJ1-5, with D unresolved. Germline CDR1 is MNHEY and CDR2 is SMNVEV (reference sequence). This CDR3 has 15 residues. V lost 1 base and J 1 base, leaving 8 bases between the germline ends. The CDR3: CASSLFSQSNQPQHF. CDR3 in DNA: TGTGCCAGCAGTTTATTTTCGCAGAGCAATCAGCCCCAGCATTTT.

This clone was seen a handful of times. The V gene is TRBV6-5, the J gene TRBJ2-1; no clear D. Trimming took off 10 bases at V and 4 bases at J, with 14 bases between the two ends. CDR3 length: 13 residues. Germline CDR1 MNHEY, CDR2 SVGAGI. CDR3 nucleotides: TGTGCCACGACAAAAGACACGTACAATGAGCAGTTCTTC. It specifies CATTKDTYNEQFF.

This clone has a handful of counts. J is TRBJ2-3 and V is TRBV6-2 or TRBV6-3; 8 nucleotides match TRBD1. The germline gives CDR1 MNHEY, CDR2 SVGEGT. V lost 5 bases to trimming and J lost 1 base; unmatched junction nucleotides: 14. CDR3 length: 18 amino acids. The CDR3 nucleotides are TGTGCCAGCAGTGCCTCCCAACAGGGGGTACATGGCACAGATACGCAGTATTTT. Translating it yields CASSASQQGVHGTDTQYF.

This chain uses TRBV7-8 with TRBJ2-7, with TRBD1 identical over 8 bases. This CDR3 is built from 13 residues. J was trimmed by 3 bases and V by 5 bases; bases with no gene match: 3. Germline lookup yields CDR1 SGHVS and CDR2 FQNEAQ. CDR3 coding DNA: TGTGCCAGCAGCATAGACAGGGGCTACGAGCAGTACTTC. Translation: CASSIDRGYEQYF. The whole variable domain, remainder taken from reference TRBV7-8 and TRBJ2-7, is GAGVSQSPRYKVAKRGQDVALRCDPISGHVSLFWYQQALGQGPEFLTYFQNEAQLDKSGLPSDRFFAERPEGSVSTLKIQRTQQEDSAVYLCASSIDRGYEQYFGPGTRLTVT.

The chain uses TRBV10-3 and TRBJ1-5, with D unclear. This CDR3 is 13 amino acids long. The germline V and J ends were trimmed by 6 bases and 4 bases, with 10 bases remaining between them. Germline lookup yields CDR1 ENHRY and CDR2 SYGVKD. CDR3 region: CAIRERSNQPQHF. In nucleotides, the CDR3 is TGTGCCATCAGAGAACGCAGTAATCAGCCCCAGCATTTT.

V gene TRBV7-8 combines with J gene TRBJ1-1; 7 positions agree with TRBD1. CDR1 SGHVS and CDR2 FQNEAQ come from the germline V gene. This CDR3 spans 15 amino acids. V shed 0 bases, J shed 1 base, and the junction held 2 bases outside the gene matches. DNA for the CDR3: TGTGCCAGCAGCTTAGCTGGACAGGCGAACACTGAAGCTTTCTTT. Translation gives CASSLAGQANTEAFF. The full variable domain, completed using reference TRBV7-8 and TRBJ1-1, is GAGVSQSPRYKVAKRGQDVALRCDPISGHVSLFWYQQALGQGPEFLTYFQNEAQLDKSGLPSDRFFAERPEGSVSTLKIQRTQQEDSAVYLCASSLAGQANTEAFFGQGTRLTVV.

The CDR3 DNA is TGTGCCAGCAGCGTGAACTTCCTGAGCTCTGGAAACACCATATATTTT. Translation gives CASSVNFLSSGNTIYF. The V gene is TRBV9, the J gene TRBJ1-3; D not certain. The CDR3 has 16 residues. Germline CDR1 is SGDLS and CDR2 is YYNGEE. V was shortened by 2 bases and J by 0 bases, with 12 bases between the two germline ends.

The V gene is TRBV15, the J gene TRBJ2-3; tentatively, D is TRBD1 (8 bases). Trimming cost V 2 bases and J 6 bases, with 21 bases left between them. From germline, CDR1 is LNHNV and CDR2 YYDKDF (reference sequence). The CDR3 length is 17 residues. CDR3 in DNA: TGTGCCACCAGCAGACCTCCACCTGGACAGGGAGGGGATACGCAGTATTTT. Protein sequence: CATSRPPPGQGGDTQYF.

The rearrangement links TRBV28 to TRBJ2-7; 8 nucleotides agree with TRBD2. Per the germline V gene, CDR1 is MDHEN and CDR2 is SYDVKM. Germline trimming cut 7 bases from V and 7 bases from J; bases unmatched to any gene: 9. This CDR3 has 13 residues. The CDR3 loop is CASTLGGGGEQYF. The CDR3 DNA is TGTGCCAGCACCCTCGGGGGGGGCGGTGAGCAGTACTTC.

The chain uses TRBV2 and TRBJ2-7; 9 bases agree with TRBD2. The CDR3 consists of 13 residues. After removal of 7 bases from V and 3 bases from J, the junction contained 4 bases not matched to a gene. Germline values: CDR1 SNHLY, CDR2 FYNNEI. CDR3 in DNA: TGTGCCAGCAAACTAGCGGGCTTCTACGAGCAGTACTTC. Its translation is CASKLAGFYEQYF.

V is TRBV14 and J is TRBJ2-3; D is perhaps TRBD2 (6 bases). CDR1 and CDR2 (germline): SGHDN, FVKESK. Deletions cut 3 bases from V and 4 bases from J, with 11 bases between. The CDR3 is 14 amino acids. The CDR3 protein is CASSQWGVSDTQYF. The DNA of the CDR3 is TGTGCCAGCAGCCAGTGGGGGGTGTCAGATACGCAGTATTTT.

V and J are TRBV5-1 and TRBJ2-7, with TRBD1 identical over 9 bases. The CDR3 consists of 15 residues. V lost 4 bases and J lost 2; bases outside the gene matches: 7. Germline CDR1 and CDR2: SGHRS and YFSETQ. CDR3 nucleotide sequence: TGCGCCAGCAGCCGCCCCGGGACAGGGACCTACGAGCAGTACTTC. This encodes CASSRPGTGTYEQYF.

The rearrangement joins TRBV27 to TRBJ2-7; the D gene is possibly TRBD1 (5 bases). V was cut by 4 bases and J by 3 bases, with 13 bases left in between. The CDR3 is 14 amino acids. Looked up from germline, CDR1 is MNHEY and CDR2 is SMNVEV (reference sequence). The CDR3 loop is CASSYAGRSYEQYF. CDR3 bases: TGTGCCAGCAGTTACGCAGGGCGAAGCTACGAGCAGTACTTC.

In this sample, this clone turned up once. The chain has TRBV30 and TRBJ1-5, with a weak D call TRBD1 (6 bases). With 3 bases removed from V and 12 bases from J, the gap between germline ends came to 21 bases. The germline CDR1 and CDR2 sequences are GTSNPN and SVGIG (reference sequence). This CDR3 region has 14 residues. CDR3 region: CAWRVRGAGVLQHF. As DNA, the CDR3 is TGTGCCTGGAGGGTACGGGGGGCGGGGGTTCTCCAGCATTTT.

The V and J genes are TRBV7-9 and TRBJ2-7; TRBD1 agrees at 9 bases. Per germline, CDR1 SEHNR and CDR2 FQNEAQ (reference sequence). After removal of 10 bases from V and 4 bases from J, the junction contained 5 bases not matched to a gene. The CDR3 is 12 residues long. The CDR3 region has the DNA TGTGCCACCCGGGACAGGGTTTACGAGCAGTACTTC. Protein: CATRDRVYEQYF.

The chain joins TRBV29-1 to TRBJ2-5, with 10 bases matching TRBD2. J lost 5 bases, V lost 4 bases, and 7 bases had no gene match. Germline CDR1 is SQVTM and CDR2 is ANQGSEA. There are 14 residues in the CDR3. The CDR3 loop is CSVARLAGAETQYF. The CDR3 DNA reads as TGCAGCGTTGCTCGGCTAGCGGGAGCTGAGACCCAGTACTTC.

The CDR3 protein is CASSLMGAPIVEQFF. CDR3 nucleotides: TGTGCCAGCAGTTTAATGGGGGCGCCAATTGTAGAGCAGTTCTTC. This chain links TRBV28 with TRBJ2-1; D is perhaps TRBD1 (6 bases). The CDR3 is 15 amino acids. Germline V CDR1 and CDR2: MDHEN, SYDVKM. Trimming took off 2 bases at V and 10 bases at J, with 18 bases between the two ends.

The chain has TRBV11-2 and TRBJ2-1; 7 bases fit TRBD1. The CDR3 has 14 amino acids. The ends lost 8 bases at V and 6 bases at J; junction bases unmatched: 10. CDR1 SGHAT and CDR2 FQNNGV come from the germline V gene. The CDR3 sequence: CASSKRQGSNEQFF. The CDR3, as DNA: TGTGCCAGCTCTAAGCGACAGGGAAGCAATGAGCAGTTCTTC.